This T cell receptor (beta chain) came from a study of T cell responses to AZD1222 COVID-19 vaccine. To note about this clone: Its antigen is currently unknown.

Study observations and caveats: Clonal diversity was possibly underestimated, and white British individuals and females predominated among donors. Repertoires were obtained solely post-peak T cell response. Nearly half of spike-specific TCRs reportedly target unmutated variant regions. Vaccine-associated CD4 TCRs ranged over spike, dominating at 160-218 and 743-854.

The protocol was immunoSEQ multiplex PCR, while the TCRdb copy is restricted to in-frame clones and leaves out a portion. The data contain roughly 36,000 clones, around 90% of them singletons. Trimming cost V 3 bases and J 3 bases, with 9 bases left between them. Germline-derived CDR1 and CDR2 are WSHSY and SAAADI. The CDR3 is 13 amino acids. Material: peripheral blood, obtained on day 0 of AZD1222 vaccination. The receptor was isolated from an adult in good health. The J gene is TRBJ2-7, the V gene TRBV10-2; D remains unclear. CDR3 nucleotide sequence: TGCGCCAGCAGTGATGCCCCTGACTACGAGCAGTACTTC. It translates to CASSDAPDYEQYF.